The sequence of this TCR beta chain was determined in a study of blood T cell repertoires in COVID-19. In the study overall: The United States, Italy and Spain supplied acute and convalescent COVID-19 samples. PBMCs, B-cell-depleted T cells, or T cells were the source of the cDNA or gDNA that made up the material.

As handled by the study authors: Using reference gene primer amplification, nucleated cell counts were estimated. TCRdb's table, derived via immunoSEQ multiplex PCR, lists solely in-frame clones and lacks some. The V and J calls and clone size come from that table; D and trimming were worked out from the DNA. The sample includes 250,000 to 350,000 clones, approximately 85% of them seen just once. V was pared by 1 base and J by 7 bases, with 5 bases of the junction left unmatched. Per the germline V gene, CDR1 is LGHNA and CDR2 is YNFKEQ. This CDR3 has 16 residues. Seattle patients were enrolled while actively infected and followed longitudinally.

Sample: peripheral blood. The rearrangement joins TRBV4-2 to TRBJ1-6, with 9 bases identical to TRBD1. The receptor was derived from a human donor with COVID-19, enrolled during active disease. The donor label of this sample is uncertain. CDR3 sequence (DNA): TGTGCCAGCAGCCAAGCGTCCGGGACAGGGAATTCACCCCTCCACTTT. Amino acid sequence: CASSQASGTGNSPLHF.